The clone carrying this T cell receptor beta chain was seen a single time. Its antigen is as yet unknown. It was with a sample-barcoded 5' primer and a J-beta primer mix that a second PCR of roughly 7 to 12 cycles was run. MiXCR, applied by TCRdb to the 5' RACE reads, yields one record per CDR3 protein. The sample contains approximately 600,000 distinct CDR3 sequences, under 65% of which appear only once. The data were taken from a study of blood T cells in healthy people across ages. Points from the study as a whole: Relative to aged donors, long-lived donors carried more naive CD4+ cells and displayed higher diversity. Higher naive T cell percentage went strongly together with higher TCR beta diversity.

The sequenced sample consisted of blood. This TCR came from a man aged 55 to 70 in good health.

The DNA for the CDR3 is TGTGCCAGCAGTCTCAGGGCAACCTATAATTCACCCCTCCACTTT. This codes for CASSLRATYNSPLHF. The chain links TRBV27 to TRBJ1-6; possible D gene TRBD1, 5 bases. V lost 5 bases, J lost 2 bases, and 10 bases lay in between. The V gene's germline CDR1 is MNHEY and CDR2 SMNVEV (reference sequence). This CDR3 comprises 15 residues.